This T cell receptor (beta chain) was captured by sequencing in a study of identical twins. Study results and caveats: While abundant cord blood beta clonotypes carried fewer insertions, memory repertoires showed no such pattern. Out-of-frame alpha sequences shared by twins showed excess low generation probability. Out-of-frame TCR alpha sharing observed in monozygotic twins exceeded model estimates.

As regards this clonotype: What it recognizes is unknown.

TCRdb recomputed calls from the 5' RACE reads with MiXCR, one row per CDR3 protein. Of 200,000 to 300,000 distinct CDR3 sequences listed, over 9.5% were seen once; the top ten hold about 9.1%. Sequences were obtained from memory T cells sorted from blood. This clonotype was obtained from a man aged 50 to 60 in good health.

The CDR3 nucleotides are TGTGCCAGTAGTATCCGTCCCAGGGGCACAGATACGCAGTATTTT. Protein sequence: CASSIRPRGTDTQYF. The chain recombines TRBV19 with TRBJ2-3, with D possibly being TRBD1 (5 bases). Germline CDR1 reads LNHDA; CDR2 reads SQIVND (reference sequence). The CDR3 spans 15 residues. Trimming pared 3 bases from V and 1 base from J, leaving 11 bases between.